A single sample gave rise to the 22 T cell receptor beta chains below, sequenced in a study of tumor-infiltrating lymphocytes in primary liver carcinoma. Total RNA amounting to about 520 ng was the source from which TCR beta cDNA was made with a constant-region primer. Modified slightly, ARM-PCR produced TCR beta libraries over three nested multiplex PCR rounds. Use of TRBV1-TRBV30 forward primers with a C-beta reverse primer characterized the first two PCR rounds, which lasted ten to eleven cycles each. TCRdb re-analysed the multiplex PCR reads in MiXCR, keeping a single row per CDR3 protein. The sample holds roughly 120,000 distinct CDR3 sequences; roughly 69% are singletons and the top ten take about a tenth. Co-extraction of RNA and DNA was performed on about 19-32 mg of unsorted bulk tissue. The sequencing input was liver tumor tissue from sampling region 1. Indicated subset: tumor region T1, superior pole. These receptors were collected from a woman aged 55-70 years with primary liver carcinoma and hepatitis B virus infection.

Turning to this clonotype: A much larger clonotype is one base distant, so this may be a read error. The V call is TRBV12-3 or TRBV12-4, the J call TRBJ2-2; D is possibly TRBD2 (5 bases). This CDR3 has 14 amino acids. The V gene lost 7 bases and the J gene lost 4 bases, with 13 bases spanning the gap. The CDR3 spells CASIGEVGTGELFF. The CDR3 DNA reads TGTGCCAGCATCGGGGAAGTGGGCACCGGGGAGCTGTTTTTT.

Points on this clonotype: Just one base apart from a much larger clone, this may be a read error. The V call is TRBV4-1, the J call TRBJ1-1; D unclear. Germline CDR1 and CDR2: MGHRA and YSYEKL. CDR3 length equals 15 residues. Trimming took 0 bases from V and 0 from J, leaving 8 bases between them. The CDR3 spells CASSQEFQVNTEAFF. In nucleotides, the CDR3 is TGCGCCAGCAGCCAAGAGTTCCAGGTGAACACTGAAGCTTTCTTT.

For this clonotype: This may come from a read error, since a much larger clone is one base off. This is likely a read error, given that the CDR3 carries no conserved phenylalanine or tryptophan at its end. The chain's CDR3 is CASRSGQSQYNEQFL. The CDR3 nucleotides are TGTGCCAGCAGGTCCGGCCAGAGCCAATACAATGAGCAGTTCTTA. The chain has TRBV12-3 or TRBV12-4 and TRBJ2-1; D is unresolved. V lost 6 bases and J 4 bases, leaving 16 bases between the germline ends. The CDR3 is made up of 15 amino acids.

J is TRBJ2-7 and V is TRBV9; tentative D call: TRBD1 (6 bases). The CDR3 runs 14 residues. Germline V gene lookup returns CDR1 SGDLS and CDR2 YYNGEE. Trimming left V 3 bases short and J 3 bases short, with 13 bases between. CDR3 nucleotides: TGTGCCAGCAGCGGAACACAGGGTGGCTACGAGCAGTACTTC. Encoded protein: CASSGTQGGYEQYF.

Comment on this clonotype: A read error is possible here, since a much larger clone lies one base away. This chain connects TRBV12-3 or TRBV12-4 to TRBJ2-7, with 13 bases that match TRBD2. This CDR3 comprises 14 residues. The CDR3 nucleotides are TGTACCAGCAGTCGACTAGCGGGAGGCTACGAGCAGTACTTC. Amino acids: CTSSRLAGGYEQYF.

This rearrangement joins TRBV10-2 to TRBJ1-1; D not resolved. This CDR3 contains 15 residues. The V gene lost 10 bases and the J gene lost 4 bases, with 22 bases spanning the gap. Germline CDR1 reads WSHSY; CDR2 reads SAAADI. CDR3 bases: TGCGCCAACAGAGAGCCTAGGCGCGTCGGCACTGAAGCTTTCTTT. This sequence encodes CANREPRRVGTEAFF.

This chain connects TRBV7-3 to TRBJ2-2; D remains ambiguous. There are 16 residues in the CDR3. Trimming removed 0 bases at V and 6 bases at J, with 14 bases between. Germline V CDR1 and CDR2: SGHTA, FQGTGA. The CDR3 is CASSLTGAESAGELFF. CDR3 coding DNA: TGTGCCAGCAGCTTAACGGGCGCCGAGAGCGCCGGGGAGCTGTTTTTT.

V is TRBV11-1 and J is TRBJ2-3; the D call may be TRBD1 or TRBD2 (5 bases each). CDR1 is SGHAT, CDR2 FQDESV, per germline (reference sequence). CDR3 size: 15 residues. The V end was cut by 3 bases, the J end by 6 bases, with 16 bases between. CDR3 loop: CASSLGPGRADTQYF. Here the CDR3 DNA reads TGTGCCAGCAGCTTGGGGCCGGGACGCGCGGATACGCAGTATTTT.

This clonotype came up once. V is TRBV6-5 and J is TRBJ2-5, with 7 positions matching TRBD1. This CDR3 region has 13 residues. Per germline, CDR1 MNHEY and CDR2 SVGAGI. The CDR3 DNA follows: TGTGTCAGTAGGGGGACAGTCCAAGAGACCCAGTACTTC. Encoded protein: CVSRGTVQETQYF.

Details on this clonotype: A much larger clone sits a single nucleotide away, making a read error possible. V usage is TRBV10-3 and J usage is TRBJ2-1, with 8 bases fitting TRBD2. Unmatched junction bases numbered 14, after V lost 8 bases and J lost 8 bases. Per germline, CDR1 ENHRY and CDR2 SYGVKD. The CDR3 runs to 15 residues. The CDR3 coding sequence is TGTGCCATCCGGGAGGAGGCGGGAGGACACGATGAGCAGTTCTTC. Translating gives CAIREEAGGHDEQFF.

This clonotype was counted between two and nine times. The CDR3 nucleotides are TGCGCCAGCAGACCCCTGCGCACAGATACGCAGTATTTT. It encodes CASRPLRTDTQYF. The chain joins TRBV5-1 to TRBJ2-3; no clear D gene. The CDR3 has 13 residues. The germline V gene encodes CDR1 SGHRS and CDR2 YFSETQ. V gave up 5 bases and J gave up 1 base, with 8 bases separating them.

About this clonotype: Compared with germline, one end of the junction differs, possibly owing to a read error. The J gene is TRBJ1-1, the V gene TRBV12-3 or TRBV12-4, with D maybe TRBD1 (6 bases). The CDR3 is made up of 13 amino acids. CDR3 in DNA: TGTACCAGCGTTGTGGGGGCGGGAACTGAGGCTTTCTTT. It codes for CTSVVGAGTEAFF.

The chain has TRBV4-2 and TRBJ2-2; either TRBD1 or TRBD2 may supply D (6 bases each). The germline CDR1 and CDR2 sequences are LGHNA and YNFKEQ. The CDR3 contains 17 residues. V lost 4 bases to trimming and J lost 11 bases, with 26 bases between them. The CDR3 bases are TGTGCCAGCAGCCCAGCCACTAGCTTCCAACAGGGCGGAGAGCTGTTTTTT. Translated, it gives CASSPATSFQQGGELFF.

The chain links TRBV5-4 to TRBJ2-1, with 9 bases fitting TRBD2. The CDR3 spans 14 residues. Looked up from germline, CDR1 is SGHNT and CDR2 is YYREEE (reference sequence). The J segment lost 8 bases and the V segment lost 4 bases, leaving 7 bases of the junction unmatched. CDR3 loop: CASSLLVAGDEQFF. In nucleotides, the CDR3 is TGTGCCAGCAGCCTTTTGGTAGCGGGAGATGAGCAGTTCTTC.

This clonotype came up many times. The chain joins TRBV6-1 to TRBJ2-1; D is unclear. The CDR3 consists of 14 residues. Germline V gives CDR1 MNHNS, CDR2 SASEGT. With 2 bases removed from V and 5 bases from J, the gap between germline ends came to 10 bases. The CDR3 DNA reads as TGTGCCAGCAGTGAAACTGTATCGGACAATGAGCAGTTCTTC. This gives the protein CASSETVSDNEQFF.

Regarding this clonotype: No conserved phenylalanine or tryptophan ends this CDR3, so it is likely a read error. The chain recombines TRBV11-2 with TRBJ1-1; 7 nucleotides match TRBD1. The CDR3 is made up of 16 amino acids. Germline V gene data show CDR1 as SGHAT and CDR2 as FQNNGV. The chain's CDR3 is CANSSLTGDWNTEAFS. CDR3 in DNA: TGTGCCAACAGCTCCTTAACAGGGGATTGGAACACAGAAGCTTTCTCT.

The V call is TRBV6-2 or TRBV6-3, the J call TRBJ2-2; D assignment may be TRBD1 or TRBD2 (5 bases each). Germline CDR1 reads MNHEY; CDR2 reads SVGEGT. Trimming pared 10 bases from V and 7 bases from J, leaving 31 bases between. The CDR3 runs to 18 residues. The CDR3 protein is CANTLLGDPGWGIGELFF. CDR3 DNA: TGTGCCAACACCCTACTAGGGGACCCGGGATGGGGTATCGGGGAGCTGTTTTTT.

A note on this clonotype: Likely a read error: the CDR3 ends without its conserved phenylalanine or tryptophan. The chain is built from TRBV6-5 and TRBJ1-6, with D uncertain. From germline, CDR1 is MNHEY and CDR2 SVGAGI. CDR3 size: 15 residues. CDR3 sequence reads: CAGSYSFGQNSPLHL. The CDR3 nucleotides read TGTGCCGGCAGTTACTCGTTCGGGCAGAATTCACCCCTCCACCTT.

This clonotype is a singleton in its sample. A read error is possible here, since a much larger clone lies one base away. In nucleotides, the CDR3 is TGTGCCAGGACCTCCAGTGGGGGGAAAGAGACCCAGTACTTC. It encodes CARTSSGGKETQYF. The chain has TRBV12-3 or TRBV12-4 and TRBJ2-5, with D perhaps matching TRBD2 (6 bases). This CDR3 has 14 residues. V was shortened by 9 bases and J by 3 bases, with 17 bases between the two germline ends.

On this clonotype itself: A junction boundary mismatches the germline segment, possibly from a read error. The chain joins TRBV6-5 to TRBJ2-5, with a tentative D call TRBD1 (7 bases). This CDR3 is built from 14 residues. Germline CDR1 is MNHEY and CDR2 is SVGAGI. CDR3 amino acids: CASCYRGLGETQYF. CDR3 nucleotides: TGTGCCAGCTGTTACAGGGGACTTGGAGAGACCCAGTACTTC.

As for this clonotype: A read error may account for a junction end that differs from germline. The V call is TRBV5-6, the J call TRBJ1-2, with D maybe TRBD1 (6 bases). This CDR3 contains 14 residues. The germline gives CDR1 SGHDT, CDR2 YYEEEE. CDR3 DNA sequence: TGTGCCTGCACCCTTACAGGGCTCGGCTATGGTTACACCTTC. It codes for CACTLTGLGYGYTF.

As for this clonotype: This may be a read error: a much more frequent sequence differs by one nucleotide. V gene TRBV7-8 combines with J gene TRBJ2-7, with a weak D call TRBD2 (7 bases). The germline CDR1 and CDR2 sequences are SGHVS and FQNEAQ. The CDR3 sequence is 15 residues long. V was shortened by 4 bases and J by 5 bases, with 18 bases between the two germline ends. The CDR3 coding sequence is TGTGCCAGCAGCTACCCCGGGGGGCGGGAACACGAGCAGTACTTC. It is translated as CASSYPGGREHEQYF.